The 21 T cell receptor beta chains in this list originate from one sample, sequenced in a study of graft-versus-host responses after intestinal transplantation. The table came from immunoSEQ multiplex PCR; TCRdb's copy has only in-frame clones and leaves some out. Among over 70,000 clones, roughly 94% were seen once, and the ten largest hold over 0.45%. Their recognized antigens are unknown. The input for sequencing was unstimulated CD8+ T cells sorted from spleen or lymph node cells, taken before intestinal transplant. The receptors stem from a human donor who received an intestinal transplant.

This rearrangement joins TRBV7-6 to TRBJ2-1; D is undetermined. The V and J ends lost 5 bases and 8 bases respectively, with 10 bases between them. The CDR3 runs to 12 residues. Per the germline V gene, CDR1 is SGHVS and CDR2 is FNYEAQ. As DNA, the CDR3 is TGTGCCAGCAGCCCAGGCCTGGATGAGCAGTTCTTC. Its translation: CASSPGLDEQFF.

CDR3: CASRDLGGQFF. CDR3 bases: TGTGCCAGCAGAGACCTTGGCGGGCAGTTCTTC. The chain has TRBV28 and TRBJ2-1; D gene unclear. The CDR3 loop spans 11 amino acids. V gave up 6 bases and J gave up 12 bases, with 12 bases separating them. Germline V gene sequence: CDR1 MDHEN, CDR2 SYDVKM.

This clone was observed a handful of times. The chain recombines TRBV7-9 with TRBJ1-4; TRBD1 matches at 7 bases. Losses at the gene ends were 1 base for V and 8 bases for J; bases not matched to a gene: 4. This CDR3 contains 14 residues. Looked up from germline, CDR1 is SEHNR and CDR2 is FQNEAQ (reference sequence). The chain's CDR3 is CASSLGQGEEKLFF. CDR3 bases: TGTGCCAGCAGCTTAGGACAGGGAGAGGAAAAACTGTTTTTT.

The rearrangement joins TRBV4-2 to TRBJ2-5; 8 bases are shared with TRBD2. The V segment lost 7 bases and the J segment 3 bases; nucleotides outside the gene matches: 4. Germline V gene data show CDR1 as LGHNA and CDR2 as YNFKEQ. This CDR3 is built from 13 residues. In DNA form, the CDR3 reads TGTGCCAGCAAGGGGACTAGGGAAGAGACCCAGTACTTC. Protein product: CASKGTREETQYF.

The gene calls are TRBV7-9 and TRBJ2-7; TRBD2 matches at 16 bases. In germline, CDR1 is SEHNR, CDR2 FQNEAQ (reference sequence). V was pared by 3 bases and J by 9 bases, with 5 bases of the junction left unmatched. The CDR3 totals 15 residues. The CDR3 DNA is TGTGCCAGCAGCTTCGGGACTAGCGGGAGGGCGTCGCAGTACTTC. This translates into CASSFGTSGRASQYF.

V and J are TRBV28 and TRBJ2-7; 8 nucleotides agree with TRBD1. V gave up 6 bases and J gave up 5 bases; unmatched junction bases: 3. The length of the CDR3 is 12 residues. The V gene's germline CDR1 is MDHEN and CDR2 SYDVKM. CDR3 in DNA: TGTGCCAGCAGCCGGACAGGGAACGAGCAGTACTTC. This encodes CASSRTGNEQYF.

The chain recombines TRBV28 with TRBJ2-1; no clear D gene. This CDR3 has 16 residues. Germline V gene data show CDR1 as MDHEN and CDR2 as SYDVKM. V was pared by 3 bases and J by 4 bases, with 16 bases between. CDR3 amino acids: CASSLAGELFYNEQFF. As DNA, the CDR3 is TGTGCCAGCAGTTTGGCAGGCGAGCTGTTTTACAATGAGCAGTTCTTC.

The table lists this clone with a count of one. The J gene is TRBJ1-1, the V gene TRBV27; 8 nucleotides align to TRBD1. Trimming removed 4 bases from V and 3 bases from J; junction bases left unmatched: 13. This CDR3 contains 17 residues. Germline lookup yields CDR1 MNHEY and CDR2 SMNVEV (reference sequence). CDR3 sequence reads: CASSSASGQGQDTEAFF. The CDR3 DNA is TGTGCCAGCAGTTCCGCCTCCGGACAGGGCCAGGACACTGAAGCTTTCTTT.

The chain couples TRBV27 to TRBJ1-2; the match to TRBD1 covers 9 bases. Trimming removed 2 bases from V and 7 bases from J; junction bases left unmatched: 5. The CDR3 covers 14 residues. Germline loops: CDR1 MNHEY, CDR2 SMNVEV (reference sequence). CDR3 nucleotides: TGTGCCAGCAGTTTAGGACGGGACAGGGTTGGCTACACCTTC. Amino acid sequence: CASSLGRDRVGYTF.

The V gene is TRBV4-1, the J gene TRBJ2-1; no firm D call. This CDR3 contains 16 residues. V was pared by 2 bases and J by 0 bases, with 11 bases between. Germline V lookup: CDR1 MGHRA, CDR2 YSYEKL. In DNA form, the CDR3 reads TGCGCCAGCAGCCAAAGTTTCCGAGGCTCCTACAATGAGCAGTTCTTC. It specifies CASSQSFRGSYNEQFF.

About this clone itself: Other nucleotide sequences from this sample produce the same CDR3. This chain joins TRBV6-1 and TRBJ2-3; 7 bases align to TRBD1. The CDR3 runs to 15 residues. V shed 6 bases, J shed 6 bases, and the junction held 12 bases outside the gene matches. Germline CDR1 reads MNHNS; CDR2 reads SASEGT. The CDR3 here is CASSPRDSPADTQYF. The DNA for the CDR3 is TGTGCCAGCAGCCCCCGGGACAGCCCCGCGGATACGCAGTATTTT.

This chain connects TRBV27 to TRBJ1-1; 9 nucleotides align to TRBD1. Trimming took 2 bases from V and 4 from J; bases not matched to a gene: 5. Germline V lookup: CDR1 MNHEY, CDR2 SMNVEV (reference sequence). This CDR3 has 15 amino acids. The CDR3 nucleotides are TGTGCCAGCAGTTTAGCGGGACAGGGTGGCACTGAAGCTTTCTTT. It yields the protein CASSLAGQGGTEAFF.

The rearrangement links TRBV1 to TRBJ1-1. TRBV1 is a pseudogene. This CDR3 spans 17 amino acids. The CDR3 loop is CTSSQPKKFVMNTEAFF. DNA for the CDR3: TGCACCAGCAGCCAACCAAAAAAATTCGTTATGAACACTGAAGCTTTCTTT.

CDR3 sequence: CASSLVRAGYTF. The CDR3 DNA is TGTGCCAGCAGCTTAGTCAGGGCTGGCTACACCTTC. V and J are TRBV7-2 and TRBJ1-2, with D maybe TRBD1 (5 bases). The CDR3 is made up of 12 amino acids. Trimming took off 1 base at V and 7 bases at J, with 7 bases between the two ends. Germline loops: CDR1 SGHTA, CDR2 FQGNSA.

The gene calls are TRBV6-6 and TRBJ2-5; D is unresolved. V was pared by 0 bases and J by 4 bases, with 12 bases between. Per the germline V gene, CDR1 is MNHNY and CDR2 is SVGAGI (reference sequence). This CDR3 has 15 amino acids. CDR3 protein: CASSYSIVFRETQYF. The CDR3 nucleotides are TGTGCCAGCAGTTACTCGATTGTGTTCCGAGAGACCCAGTACTTC.

The gene calls are TRBV9 and TRBJ2-1, with TRBD2 matching 13 bases. Germline values: CDR1 SGDLS, CDR2 YYNGEE. CDR3 length equals 18 residues. V dropped 4 bases and J dropped 0; count of bases not matched to a gene: 7. CDR3 in amino acids: CASSPGLAGPYSYNEQFF. The CDR3, as DNA: TGTGCCAGCAGCCCGGGACTAGCGGGACCCTACTCCTACAATGAGCAGTTCTTC. The full variable domain, its missing parts supplied by reference TRBV9 and TRBJ2-1, is DSGVTQTPKHLITATGQRVTLRCSPRSGDLSVYWYQQSLDQGLQFLIQYYNGEERAKGNILERFSAQQFPDLHSELNLSSLELGDSALYFCASSPGLAGPYSYNEQFFGPGTRLTVL.

The rearrangement joins TRBV19 to TRBJ2-3; D may be TRBD2 (5 bases). The CDR3 covers 17 residues. Germline-derived CDR1 and CDR2 are LNHDA and SQIVND (reference sequence). Between the trimmed V and J ends, which lost 6 bases and 6 bases, there was a span of 25 bases. CDR3 coding DNA: TGTGCCAGTAGGTCCATGGATGGCGCGGGCCCCCCGGATACGCAGTATTTT. Translation: CASRSMDGAGPPDTQYF.

Points on this clone: The sample carries other DNA sequences with the same CDR3. The genes are TRBV9 and TRBJ2-1; no clear D. V gave up 0 bases and J gave up 4 bases, with 2 bases separating them. Per the germline V gene, CDR1 is SGDLS and CDR2 is YYNGEE. The CDR3 contains 12 residues. CDR3 in DNA: TGTGCCAGCAGCGTAGGGTACAATGAGCAGTTCTTC. Translation: CASSVGYNEQFF.

The V gene is TRBV9, the J gene TRBJ2-7; D unclear. Germline CDR1 SGDLS, CDR2 YYNGEE. The V end lost 0 bases, the J end lost 13 bases, and 20 bases lay between the germline ends. The CDR3 loop spans 14 amino acids. The CDR3 is CASSVVDGEATLYF. The CDR3 bases are TGTGCCAGCAGCGTAGTGGACGGTGAGGCCACGCTATACTTC.

This clone came up once. This chain links TRBV28 with TRBJ2-1; no firm D call. Germline V gene data show CDR1 as MDHEN and CDR2 as SYDVKM. V was shortened by 3 bases and J by 0 bases, with 9 bases between the two germline ends. The CDR3 has 15 amino acids. CDR3 protein: CASSLDQSSYNEQFF. CDR3 DNA: TGTGCCAGCAGTTTGGACCAGAGCTCCTACAATGAGCAGTTCTTC.

As for this clone: Germline is not matched at one junction end, which may reflect a read error. CDR3 amino acids: CASSIGGNGRTIF. CDR3 bases: TGTGCCAGTAGTATAGGAGGCAACGGACGTACAATTTTC. The chain carries TRBV19 and TRBJ2-7, with D unclear. Germline V gene sequence: CDR1 LNHDA, CDR2 SQIVND (reference sequence). The CDR3 covers 13 residues.